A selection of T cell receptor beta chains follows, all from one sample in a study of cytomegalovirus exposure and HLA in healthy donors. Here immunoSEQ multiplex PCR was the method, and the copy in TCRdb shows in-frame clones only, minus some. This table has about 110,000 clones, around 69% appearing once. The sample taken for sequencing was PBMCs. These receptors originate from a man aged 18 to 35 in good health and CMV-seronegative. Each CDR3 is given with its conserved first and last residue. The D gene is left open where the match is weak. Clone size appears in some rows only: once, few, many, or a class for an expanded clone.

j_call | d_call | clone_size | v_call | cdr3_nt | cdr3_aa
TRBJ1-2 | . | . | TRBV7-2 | TGTGCCAGCAGCGACACCAGTGCGGGGCCGTGGGGCTTC | CASSDTSAGPWGF
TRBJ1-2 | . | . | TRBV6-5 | TGTGCCAGCAGTTACTCGAGGCAGACCTATGGCTACACCTTC | CASSYSRQTYGYTF
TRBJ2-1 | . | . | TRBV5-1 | TGCGCCAGCAGCTTACAGGGTTTGGGTGACAATGAGCAGTTCTTC | CASSLQGLGDNEQFF
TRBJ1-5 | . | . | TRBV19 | TGTGCCAGTAGTCCAGAACAGTCCATCCTTAGCAATCAGCCCCAGCATTTT | CASSPEQSILSNQPQHF
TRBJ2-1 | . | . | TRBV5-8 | TGTGCCAGCAGCGCCCGACTAGTGAACTACAATGAGCAGTTCTTC | CASSARLVNYNEQFF
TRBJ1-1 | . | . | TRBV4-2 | TGTGCCAGCAGCCAAGGGAACAGGGACAACACTGAAGCTTTCTTT | CASSQGNRDNTEAFF
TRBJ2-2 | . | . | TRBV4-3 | TGCGCCAGCAGCCAACAGGGGTCCGGGGAGCTGTTTTTT | CASSQQGSGELFF
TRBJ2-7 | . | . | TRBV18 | TGTGCCAGCTCACCAGGGGAGGAGCAGTACTTC | CASSPGEEQYF
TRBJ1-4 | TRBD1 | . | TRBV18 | TGTGCCAGCTCACTAATGACAGGGGTGGATGAAAAACTGTTTTTT | CASSLMTGVDEKLFF
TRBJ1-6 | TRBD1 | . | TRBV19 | TGTGCCAGTAGCTCCGGGACAGGGAATTCACCCCTCCACTTT | CASSSGTGNSPLHF
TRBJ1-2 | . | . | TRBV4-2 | TGTGCCAGCAGCCAAGATGGAGGACAGACCAACTATGGCTACACCTTC | CASSQDGGQTNYGYTF
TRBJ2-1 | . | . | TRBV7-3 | TGTGCCAGCAGCTTAGGCCCAGGGTGGGGAGGTGAGCAGTTCTTC | CASSLGPGWGGEQFF
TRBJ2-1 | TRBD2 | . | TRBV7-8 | TGTGCCAGCAGCATAGCGGGTCGAGGGAATGAGCAGTTCTTC | CASSIAGRGNEQFF
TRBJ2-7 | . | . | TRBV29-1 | TGCAGCGTTCACGGACAGTCTTCCCCTTACGAGCAGTACTTC | CSVHGQSSPYEQYF
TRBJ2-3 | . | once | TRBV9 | TGTGCCAGCAGCGCGGCAGATACGCAGTATTTT | CASSAADTQYF
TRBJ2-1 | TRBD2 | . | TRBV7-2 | TGTGCCAGCAGCCAAATCGGACTAGCGGGTGAGTTCTTC | CASSQIGLAGEFF
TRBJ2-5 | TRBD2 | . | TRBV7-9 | TGTGCCAGCAGCTTTAGCGGGACCTGGGAGACCCAGTACTTC | CASSFSGTWETQYF
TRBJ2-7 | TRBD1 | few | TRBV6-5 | TGTGCCAGCAGTTATGCGGACAGGGCCTACGAGCAGTACTTC | CASSYADRAYEQYF
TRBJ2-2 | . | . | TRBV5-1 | TGCGCCAGCAGCTTGTTCCCAGGGGACACCGGGGAGCTGTTTTTT | CASSLFPGDTGELFF
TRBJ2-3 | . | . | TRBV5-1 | TGCGCCAGCACGCAGATTAGCACAGATACGCAGTATTTT | CASTQISTDTQYF
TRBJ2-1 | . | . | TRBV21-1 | TGTGCCAGCAGGCGCCAGAACAAACTAGCACCCTCCTACAATGAGCAGTTCTTC | CASRRQNKLAPSYNEQFF
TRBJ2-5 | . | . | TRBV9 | TGTGCCAGCAGCCTAGAGACCCAGTACTTC | CASSLETQYF
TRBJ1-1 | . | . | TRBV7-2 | TGTGCCAGCAGCCTCAGGGCTAACACTGAAGCTTTCTTT | CASSLRANTEAFF
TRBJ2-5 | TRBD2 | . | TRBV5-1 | TGCGCCAGCAGCTTGACCGGGACTAGCTGGTTAGGAGAGACCCAGTACTTC | CASSLTGTSWLGETQYF
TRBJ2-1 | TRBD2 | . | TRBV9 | TGTGCCAGCAGCGTAGACGGGGGGGGCCGCGAGCAGTTCTTC | CASSVDGGGREQFF
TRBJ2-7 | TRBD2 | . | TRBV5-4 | TGTGCCAGCAGCTTCCCCGGGGGGGGCGAGCAGTACTTC | CASSFPGGGEQYF
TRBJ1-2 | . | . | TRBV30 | TGTGCCTGGAGTGTAGGGGGTAGCCTCTATGGCTACACCTTC | CAWSVGGSLYGYTF
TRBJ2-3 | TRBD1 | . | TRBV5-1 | TGCGCCAGCAGCCCTGACAGGGCCCTTACAGATACGCAGTATTTT | CASSPDRALTDTQYF
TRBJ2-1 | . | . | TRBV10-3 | TGTGCCATCAGTGACCGGGACATACCAATCAATGAGCAGTTCTTC | CAISDRDIPINEQFF
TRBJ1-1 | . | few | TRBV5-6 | TGTGCCAGCAGCTTGGAACACCCGAACACTGAAGCTTTCTTT | CASSLEHPNTEAFF
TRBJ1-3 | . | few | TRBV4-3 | TGCGCCAGCAGCCCCTCGGGCGGGGCCAGCGGAAACACCATATATTTT | CASSPSGGASGNTIYF
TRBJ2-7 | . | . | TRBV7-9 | TGTGCCAGCAGCCACGGGACACAATACGAGCAGTACTTC | CASSHGTQYEQYF
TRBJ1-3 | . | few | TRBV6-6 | TGTGCCAGCAGTTATTTAACCGGGAACACCATATATTTT | CASSYLTGNTIYF
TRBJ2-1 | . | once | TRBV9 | TGTGCCAGCAGCACTTACGACGGGGTTTTGTCCTACAATGAGCAGTTCTTC | CASSTYDGVLSYNEQFF
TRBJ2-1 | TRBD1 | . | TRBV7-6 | TGTGCCAGCAGCCATAGACAGGGCGGCTACAATGAGCAGTTCTTC | CASSHRQGGYNEQFF
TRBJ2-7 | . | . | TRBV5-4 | TGTGCCAGCAGCTTGTCAGGACTGGGGGAGCAGTACTTC | CASSLSGLGEQYF